This note documents a single TCR beta chain sequence. This clonotype came up many times. The clone's antigen remains unknown. Qualities for individual bases were not recorded, and no much larger clone is one base off. The time point label on this specimen signifies: persistent/refractory GD, antithyroid drugs over 5 years with positive TRAb. For both TCR sequencing and RNA sequencing, RNA was extracted from PBMCs using TRIzol. Graves' disease was diagnosed according to American Thyroid Association guidelines. Patients for the study were recruited at an endocrinology department in Xi'an, China. Each patient gave around 9 milliliters of peripheral blood, collected in an EDTA anticoagulant tube. Ficoll Paque Plus density gradient separation was used to isolate PBMCs, and no further T cell sorting was done. An Agilent 2100 Bioanalyzer and agarose gel were used to assess RNA quality, and a NanoDrop 2000 was used to measure RNA concentration.

The data stem from a study of regulatory T cells in long-lasting Graves disease (dated by TCRdb to about 2021). General notes on the study: To count as having persistent Graves' disease, a patient had to have received antithyroid drug treatment for over 5 years with TSH receptor autoantibodies remaining persistently positive. The study was conducted in China and was registered as a clinical trial. Peripheral blood TCR sequencing and RNA sequencing compared persistent Graves' disease patients with newly diagnosed Graves' disease patients. A total of around 35 samples underwent TCR sequencing: about 13 from persistent and around 20 from newly diagnosed Graves' disease patients. In the clinical cohort, patients with persistent Graves' disease had used antithyroid drugs for an average of about 10.3 years.

V is cut back by 1 base and J by 2 bases, with 15 bases in the junction unmatched. The CDR3 runs 20 residues from the cysteine to the phenylalanine. The read is trimmed to its CDR3 DNA, 60 bases read in frame from base 1. The germline V gene yields SGHVS for CDR1 and FQNEAQ for CDR2. What the authors observed across the whole study: Persistent Graves' disease patients showed lower TCR Shannon entropy and fewer highly expanded clones than newly diagnosed patients, suggesting clonal expansion. Patients with persistent disease shared more public clonotypes (about 3,000) than newly diagnosed patients did (around 1,000). The small sample size was acknowledged by the authors as a limitation that may reduce accuracy. TRBV28, TRBJ1-2 and TRBJ2-5 were preferentially used in persistent disease, while TRBV20-1 and TRBJ2-1 were favored in newly diagnosed disease. Because the primary lesion, thyroid tissue, could not be accessed, the study looked at peripheral blood alone. Only the TCR beta chain was sequenced and analyzed.

The receptor library was made with multiplex PCR. Sequencing took place on an Illumina HiSeq 4000. To build TCR beta libraries, CDR3 regions were amplified by Arm-PCR using iRepertoire HTBI primers. Before sequencing, the PCR products underwent gel purification. Turning to the authors' computational methods: Gene usage analysis of CDR3 amino acid clonotypes relied on the approximately 60 TRBV and more than twelve TRBJ segments identified across samples. COPE and FqMerger were used to merge the filtered high-quality paired reads into contigs. BLAST was used to align contigs to IMGT TRBV, TRBD and TRBJ reference genes, with CDR3 defined following IMGT. Clonotypes above 0.1% frequency were classified as highly expanded clones. Repertoire diversity was measured by Shannon entropy, and V-J evenness by the Gini coefficient. A clonotype found in more than one individual was treated as public. TCRdb ran its own pipeline on the public reads, namely fastp trimming at Q25 and MiXCR clone calling, and kept in-frame beta chains. Duplicate CDR3 protein sequences are folded into a single record with the most common DNA and genes. The V and J calls come from TCRdb's annotation, not from the publication. Present in this sample are more than 300,000 distinct CDR3 sequences, roughly a fifth of which were seen just once. 29% of the sample is held by the ten biggest clonotypes.

The chain is made from TRBV7-8 and TRBJ2-4; 9 nucleotides in the junction match TRBD2. The source is a female donor with Graves disease. The material sequenced was peripheral blood mononuclear cells (PBMCs), taken when the disease was refractory, from a patient treated with antithyroid drugs. The CDR3 amino acid sequence is: CASSLGSLAGWWDSKNIQYF. The DNA is TGTGCCAGCAGCTTAGGCTCGCTAGCGGGATGGTGGGATTCCAAAAACATTCAGTACTTC.